These 18 T cell receptor beta chains were all obtained from the same sample, sequenced in a study of CD8 T cells in ankylosing spondylitis. TCRdb reanalysed the 5' RACE reads using MiXCR and keeps one entry per CDR3 protein. The table lists more than 150,000 distinct CDR3 sequences, 15% to 20% of them singletons. The specimen was blood, either unsorted or a sorted T cell fraction (not recorded which). The receptor source for this set is a male donor aged 5-30 years with ankylosing spondylitis or in good health (not recorded which).

The chain couples TRBV20-1 to TRBJ1-1; TRBD1 agrees at 9 bases. The germline CDR1 and CDR2 sequences are DFQATT and SNEGSKA (reference sequence). The CDR3 is 13 amino acids. V lost 1 base and J lost 3; bases outside the gene matches: 0. The CDR3, as DNA: TGCAGTGCTAGAGGGGACAGGGACACTGAAGCTTTCTTT. Translation: CSARGDRDTEAFF.

This clonotype was counted at least ten times. The gene calls are TRBV5-6 and TRBJ1-5; no definite D call. V was clipped by 3 bases and J by 0 bases, with 19 bases between them. Germline V gene data show CDR1 as SGHDT and CDR2 as YYEEEE. The CDR3 length is 18 residues. The CDR3 bases are TGTGCCAGCAGCTCGTGGTGGACGGGTAGCGATAGCAATCAGCCCCAGCATTTT. This sequence encodes CASSSWWTGSDSNQPQHF.

This clonotype came up many times. This CDR3 reads CASSLWREQETQYF. In nucleotides, the CDR3 is TGCGCCAGCAGCTTGTGGAGGGAACAAGAGACCCAGTACTTC. The chain is built from TRBV5-1 and TRBJ2-5, with D possibly matching TRBD2 (6 bases). V was pared by 1 base and J by 2 bases, with 9 bases between. The length of the CDR3 is 14 residues. Germline V CDR1 and CDR2: SGHRS, YFSETQ.

This clonotype has a count of ten or more. This chain links TRBV12-3 or TRBV12-4 with TRBJ2-6, with 9 positions matching TRBD1. The CDR3 spans 16 residues. Unmatched junction bases numbered 6, after V lost 5 bases and J lost 4 bases. CDR3 residues: CASSRDRAGGANVLTF. DNA for the CDR3: TGTGCCAGCAGTAGGGACAGGGCTGGCGGGGCCAACGTCCTGACTTTC.

This clonotype was recorded many times. V usage is TRBV7-9 and J usage is TRBJ2-1; D remains ambiguous. Trimming took 4 bases from V and 6 from J, leaving 10 bases between them. The CDR3 is made up of 13 amino acids. CDR1 and CDR2 from the germline V gene are SEHNR and FQNEAQ (reference sequence). CDR3 region: CASSSRDFNEQFF. For the CDR3, the DNA is TGTGCCAGCAGCTCGCGAGACTTCAATGAGCAGTTCTTC.

This clonotype was counted ten times or more. The chain employs TRBV5-1 and TRBJ1-1; a possible D gene is TRBD1 (6 bases). V was pared by 0 bases and J by 6 bases, with 12 bases between. The CDR3 sequence is 14 residues long. CDR1 is SGHRS and CDR2 is YFSETQ in the germline V gene. CDR3 nucleotide sequence: TGCGCCAGCAGCTTGGCAGGGGAGGGTTCTGAAGCTTTCTTT. Amino acids: CASSLAGEGSEAFF.

Many counts were recorded for this clonotype. The genes are TRBV6-2 or TRBV6-3 and TRBJ2-2, with D unresolved. The germline V and J ends were trimmed by 0 bases and 0 bases, with 14 bases remaining between them. The CDR3 has 18 amino acids. Germline V lookup: CDR1 MNHEY, CDR2 SVGEGT. CDR3 protein: CASSYSNAAIANTGELFF. The CDR3 nucleotides are TGTGCCAGCAGTTACTCGAACGCGGCCATCGCGAACACCGGGGAGCTGTTTTTT.

The table lists this clonotype with many counts. This chain joins TRBV12-3 or TRBV12-4 and TRBJ1-2, with TRBD1 matching 8 bases. Trimming cost V 5 bases and J 8 bases; bases outside gene matches: 13. CDR3 size: 15 residues. CDR3 coding DNA: TGTGCCAGCAGTGATTCGTGGCAGGGGGCGGAAGGCTACACCTTC. Amino acids: CASSDSWQGAEGYTF.

This clonotype has ten or more counts. The chain links TRBV25-1 to TRBJ2-1; 11 bases match TRBD2. V shed 2 bases and J 8 bases; nucleotides not matched to a gene: 8. The CDR3 is 16 amino acids. Germline lookup yields CDR1 MGHDK and CDR2 SYGVNS. The CDR3 sequence is CASSETTSGSWHEQFF. DNA of the CDR3: TGTGCCAGCAGTGAAACAACTAGCGGGAGCTGGCATGAGCAGTTCTTC.

The gene calls are TRBV11-2 and TRBJ2-1; TRBD2 agrees at 13 bases. Germline V gene sequence: CDR1 SGHAT, CDR2 FQNNGV. V shed 4 bases, J shed 5 bases, and the junction held 5 bases outside the gene matches. The CDR3 has 16 amino acids. The CDR3 DNA sequence: TGTGCCAGCAGCTCTACTAGCGGGAGGGCCCACAATGAGCAGTTCTTC. It translates to CASSSTSGRAHNEQFF.

This clonotype showed up many times. The chain carries TRBV30 and TRBJ2-3, with 12 bases matching TRBD2. There are 16 residues in the CDR3. The junction had 6 bases not matched to a gene; V was cut back by 2 bases and J by 3 bases. The V gene's germline CDR1 is GTSNPN and CDR2 SVGIG (reference sequence). The CDR3 here is CAWSHRTSGKTDTQYF. DNA of the CDR3: TGTGCCTGGAGTCATCGGACTAGCGGGAAGACAGATACGCAGTATTTT. Full variable domain (rest looked up from reference TRBV30 and TRBJ2-3): SQTIHQWPATLVQPVGSPLSLECTVEGTSNPNLYWYRQAAGRGLQLLFYSVGIGQISSEVPQNLSASRPQDRQFILSSKKLLLSDSGFYLCAWSHRTSGKTDTQYFGPGTRLTVL.

V is TRBV29-1 and J is TRBJ2-1; possibly TRBD1 for D (6 bases). Germline V gene lookup returns CDR1 SQVTM and CDR2 ANQGSEA. With 1 base removed from V and 4 bases from J, the gap between germline ends came to 8 bases. CDR3 size: 13 residues. CDR3 protein: CSVEGTVYNEQFF. The CDR3, as DNA: TGCAGCGTTGAAGGGACAGTATACAATGAGCAGTTCTTC.

This clonotype was recorded many times. The chain is built from TRBV5-1 and TRBJ2-7; TRBD2 might be the D (5 bases). CDR1 SGHRS and CDR2 YFSETQ come from the germline V gene. Trimming removed 2 bases at V and 0 bases at J, with 15 bases between. The CDR3 length is 16 residues. In nucleotides, the CDR3 is TGCGCCAGCAGCTTTTTCCACGGGATGAGCTCCTACGAGCAGTACTTC. Protein product: CASSFFHGMSSYEQYF.

The chain carries TRBV6-2 or TRBV6-3 and TRBJ2-5; 8 bases map to TRBD2. This CDR3 comprises 14 residues. The trim removed 7 bases at V and 0 bases at J, leaving 4 bases unmatched. CDR1 and CDR2 (germline): MNHEY, SVGEGT. The CDR3 sequence: CASIAGLDQETQYF. Written as DNA, the CDR3 is TGTGCCAGCATAGCGGGATTAGACCAAGAGACCCAGTACTTC.

In this sample, this clonotype turned up many times. The CDR3 reads CASSVGGSSYEQYF. CDR3 in DNA: TGCGCCAGCAGCGTCGGGGGGAGCTCCTACGAGCAGTACTTC. J is TRBJ2-7 and V is TRBV5-1; 7 bases map to TRBD2. Germline loops: CDR1 SGHRS, CDR2 YFSETQ. CDR3 length: 14 amino acids. J lost 0 bases, V lost 4 bases, and 4 bases had no gene match.

The chain's CDR3 is CSVVTGVNTEAFF. CDR3 nucleotides: TGCAGCGTCGTGACAGGGGTGAACACTGAAGCTTTCTTT. This chain uses TRBV29-1 with TRBJ1-1; 8 bases are a match to TRBD1. The V and J ends lost 6 bases and 0 bases, in that order; junction bases with no gene match: 3. The CDR3 spans 13 residues. Per the germline V gene, CDR1 is SQVTM and CDR2 is ANQGSEA.

The chain joins TRBV20-1 to TRBJ2-7; 10 bases map to TRBD1. Germline V CDR1 and CDR2: DFQATT, SNEGSKA (reference sequence). Trimming took 5 bases from V and 5 from J; bases not matched to a gene: 9. The length of the CDR3 is 14 residues. In DNA form, the CDR3 reads TGCAGTGCTGGGACAGGGGACCCCTTTGACGAGCAGTACTTC. Translated: CSAGTGDPFDEQYF.

This clonotype was seen at least ten times. This chain joins TRBV4-1 and TRBJ2-3; TRBD1 or TRBD2 may be the D gene (6 bases each). Between the trimmed V and J ends, which lost 0 bases and 6 bases, there was a span of 13 bases. Germline V gene sequence: CDR1 MGHRA, CDR2 YSYEKL. CDR3 length: 15 residues. The CDR3 DNA sequence: TGCGCCAGCAGCCAAGAACCGGGGGCGTCTGATACGCAGTATTTT. It codes for CASSQEPGASDTQYF.